This T cell receptor (beta chain) was recovered during a study of blood T cells in healthy people across ages (dated by TCRdb to 2014 to 2015). Notes on the research overall: In model experiments, template switching captured roughly one uniquely barcoded TCR beta cDNA molecule for every two T cells. Using deep sequencing normalized with unique cDNA molecular identifiers, the study measured how TCR beta repertoire diversity changes with age. The donors were split into four age groups: young (average around 15 years), middle-aged (39), aged (approximately 60) and long-lived (roughly 86). To avoid experimental bias, donors of different ages were distributed randomly across sequencing lanes. Two additional independent replicas of 1 million unique cDNA reads from the same blood draw were analyzed for two donors (one aged 18 to 29 and one aged 80 or older). Broader findings and caveats from the paper: Because donor CMV infection status was unknown, age-related changes in expanded clonotypes were potentially confounded. Compared with the aged group, the long-lived group had more naive CD4+ T cells, fewer expanded clones and increased TCR diversity, a pattern suggesting age selection. Observed TCR beta diversity correlated strongly with the percentage of naive T cells measured by flow cytometry. Conclusive comparison of naive and antigen-experienced compartments was prevented by the profiling of bulk unsorted PBMCs. Total diversity estimates from one million sequenced T cells were considered lower bounds and underestimates. As age increased, observed TCR beta diversity per million T cells dropped in a roughly linear way, and a significant reduction was already evident by age 40.

In this sample, this clonotype turned up many times. Its specific antigen is unknown. No much larger clone is present one base from it, and per-base qualities are unavailable. The donors were under 40 Caucasian individuals from Russia, aged roughly 6 to 90 years, who were systemically healthy. Each donor gave about 9.2 milliliters of peripheral blood, drawn into EDTA-treated Vacutainer tubes. Ficoll-Paque density-gradient centrifugation was used to isolate PBMCs, with at least 6.5 million per sample. Total RNA, at least 6 micrograms per sample, was extracted from PBMCs with Trizol reagent. Naive CD45RAhigh/CD27high T cell percentages were measured by flow cytometry on a PBMC aliquot from every donor. Its CDR3 holds 14 amino acids, cysteine through phenylalanine. The DNA shown is the 42-base CDR3, in frame from base 1. The germline V gene sets CDR1 to SGHTA and CDR2 to FQGNSA. A distance of 13 bases separates the germline ends of V and J, which lose 5 bases and 2 bases respectively.

Receptor amplification or capture employed 5' RACE. The sequencer listed for this sample is Illumina HiSeq 2500. A second PCR of roughly 7 to 11 cycles was performed with a sample-barcoded 5' primer and a J-beta primer mix. A unique molecular identifier was introduced onto each TCR beta cDNA molecule by a template-switch 5' adaptor carrying 12 random nucleotides. At least 3 million CDR3-containing paired-end reads were obtained from each sample. All of the RNA was converted into first-strand cDNA using the Mint cDNA synthesis kit, with a TRBC-specific oligonucleotide serving as the primer. Following uracil-DNA glycosylase treatment, a first 18-cycle PCR with universal primers M1SS and BC2_uni_R was performed on all cDNA. The authors processed their data as follows. Each sample was normalized by randomly selecting 1 million high-quality reads, each carrying a distinct molecular identifier. Reads sharing molecular identifiers were discarded rather than binned into consensus sequences. MiTCR, with a Q25 quality threshold and the strictest error-elimination algorithm, was used for CDR3 identification, clonotype clustering and error correction. A nonparametric unseen species model with Euler transformation was used to estimate a lower bound on total TCR beta diversity. TCRdb trimmed public reads at Q25 via fastp, called clones via MiXCR and kept in-frame beta chains. Rows are combined by CDR3 protein, so each entry shows the most common genes and DNA. The V and J calls reflect TCRdb's pipeline rather than the authors' work. Here the sample has some 900,000 distinct CDR3 sequences; 45% to 50% occur a single time. The ten largest clonotypes hold 13% of the sample.

The chain uses TRBV7-2 and TRBJ2-7, with no confident D gene call. Sequenced sample: blood. This clonotype was obtained from a man aged 25 to 40 in good health. The CDR3 has the sequence CASSQPPRTYEQYF. The DNA sequence reads TGTGCCAGCAGCCAGCCCCCCCGCACCTACGAGCAGTACTTC.